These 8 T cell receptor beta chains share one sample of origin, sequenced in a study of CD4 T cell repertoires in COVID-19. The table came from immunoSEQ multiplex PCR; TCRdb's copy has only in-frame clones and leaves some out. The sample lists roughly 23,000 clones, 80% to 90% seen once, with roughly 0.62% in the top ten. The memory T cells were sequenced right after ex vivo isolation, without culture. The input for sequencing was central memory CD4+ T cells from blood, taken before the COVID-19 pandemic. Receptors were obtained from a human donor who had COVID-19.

CDR3 DNA: TGTGCCAGTAGTATGGGAGGCTCTGGAAACACCATATATTTT. The encoded protein is CASSMGGSGNTIYF. This rearrangement joins TRBV19 to TRBJ1-3; D remains unclear. The CDR3 is 14 amino acids. V shed 3 bases and J shed 0 bases, with 6 bases lying between them. CDR1 is LNHDA and CDR2 is SQIVND in the germline V gene (reference sequence).

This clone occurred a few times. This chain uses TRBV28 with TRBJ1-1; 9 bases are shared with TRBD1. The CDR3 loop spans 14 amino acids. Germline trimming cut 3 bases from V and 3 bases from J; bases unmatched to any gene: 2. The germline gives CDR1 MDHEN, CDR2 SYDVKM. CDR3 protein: CASSFGTGYTEAFF. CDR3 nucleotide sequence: TGTGCCAGCAGTTTCGGGACAGGGTACACTGAAGCTTTCTTT.

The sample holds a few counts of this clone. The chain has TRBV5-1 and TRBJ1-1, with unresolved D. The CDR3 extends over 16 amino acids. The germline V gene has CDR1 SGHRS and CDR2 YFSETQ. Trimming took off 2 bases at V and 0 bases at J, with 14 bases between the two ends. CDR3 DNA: TGCGCCAGCAGCTTAAACGATCAGGCGATGAACACTGAAGCTTTCTTT. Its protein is CASSLNDQAMNTEAFF.

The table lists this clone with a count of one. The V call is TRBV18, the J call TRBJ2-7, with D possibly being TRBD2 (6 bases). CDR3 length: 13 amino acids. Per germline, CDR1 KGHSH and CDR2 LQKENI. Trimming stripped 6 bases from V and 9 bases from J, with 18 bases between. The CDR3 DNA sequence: TGTGCCAGCTCCCCAGAGATTACGGGGGTGCAGTACTTC. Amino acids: CASSPEITGVQYF. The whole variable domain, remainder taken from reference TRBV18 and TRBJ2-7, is NAGVMQNPRHLVRRRGQEARLRCSPMKGHSHVYWYRQLPEEGLKFMVYLQKENIIDESGMPKERFSAEFPKEGPSILRIQQVVRGDSAAYFCASSPEITGVQYFGPGTRLTVT.

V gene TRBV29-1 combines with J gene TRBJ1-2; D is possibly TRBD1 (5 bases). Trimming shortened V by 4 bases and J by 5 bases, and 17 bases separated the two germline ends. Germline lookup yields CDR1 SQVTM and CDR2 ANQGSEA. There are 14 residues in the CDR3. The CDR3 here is CSVVSPTVPYGYTF. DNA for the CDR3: TGCAGCGTTGTAAGTCCGACAGTCCCTTATGGCTACACCTTC.

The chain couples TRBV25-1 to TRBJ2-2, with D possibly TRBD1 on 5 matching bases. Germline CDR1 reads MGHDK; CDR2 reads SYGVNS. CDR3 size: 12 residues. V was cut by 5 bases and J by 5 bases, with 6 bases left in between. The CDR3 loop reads CASSQGTGELFF. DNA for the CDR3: TGTGCCAGCAGTCAGGGAACCGGGGAGCTGTTTTTT.

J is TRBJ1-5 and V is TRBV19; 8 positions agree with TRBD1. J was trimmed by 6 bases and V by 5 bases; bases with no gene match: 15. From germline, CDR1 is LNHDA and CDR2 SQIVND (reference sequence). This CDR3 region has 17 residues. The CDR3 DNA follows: TGTGCCAGTAGTCTCGGACAGGGATCGAAGGGGGGTCAGCCCCAGCATTTT. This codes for CASSLGQGSKGGQPQHF.

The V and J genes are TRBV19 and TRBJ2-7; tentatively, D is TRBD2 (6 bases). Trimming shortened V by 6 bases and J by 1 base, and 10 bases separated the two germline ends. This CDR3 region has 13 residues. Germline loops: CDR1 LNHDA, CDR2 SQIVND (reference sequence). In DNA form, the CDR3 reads TGTGCCAGTAGGGGAGGCCTGTCCTACGAGCAGTACTTC. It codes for CASRGGLSYEQYF.